This TCR beta chain appears in the sequencing data of a study of T cell repertoires in ileal Crohn's disease (dated by TCRdb to the late 2010s). Some background on the complete study: Median disease duration was roughly eight years, and under 40% of patients were identified as active smokers at the time of surgery. A total of around 150 mucosal samples from some 60 patients were sequenced, with samples obtained at several locations on the surgical specimen and at postoperative endoscopy. A prospective multicentre cohort supplied the 55 or so Crohn's disease patients whose TCR repertoires were analysed. A Rutgeerts score higher than i0 was the definition used for endoscopic postoperative recurrence. Roughly half of the patients were given postoperative therapy, with ten to eleven receiving thiopurines and roughly 20 receiving anti-TNF agents. Running in parallel with the study was a multicentre cohort set up to find predictors of early endoscopic recurrence following ileocolonic resection. All patients had surgery for a complication: stricturing disease in approximately 60% and penetrating disease in around 39%. Beyond this particular receptor, the publication reports: Compared with CD4 T cells, sorted CD8 T cells held more high-frequency clones, which suggests that the mucosal expansions were mostly CD8. Mucosal CD4 and CD8 T cells were sorted and sequenced only in a subgroup of patients, the size of which was not stated. Endoscopic recurrence was found to be associated with higher high-frequency clone percentages at surgery, and recurrence was observed in all patients with clonality above 26.8% (18/57). Patients who were active smokers at surgery had a significantly higher proportion of clonal expansions than non-smokers (approximately 28% vs 17%, p=0.02).

To be eligible, patients had to be adults with ileal or ileocolonic Crohn's disease and an indication for ileocolonic resection. Whole ileal mucosal biopsies were kept frozen at -80 degrees C prior to DNA extraction. Genomic DNA was isolated from frozen whole biopsies using a TRizol-based method, and the DNA was quantified with a NanoDrop 2000 spectrophotometer. This clone came up a few times. Its binding antigen is unknown. No base quality values were provided; no much bigger clone lies one nucleotide off. Approximately 550 nanograms of biopsy DNA per sample were submitted for commercial TCRB immunosequencing. Adaptive Biotechnology amplified CDR3 regions from genomic DNA with a two-step multiplex PCR that controlled for amplification bias. In the first PCR, primers covered every V and J gene segment, and in the second PCR, barcodes and Illumina adapters were added. An Illumina instrument was used to sequence the CDR3 libraries. Processing in the source paper ran as follows. The analysis drew on both the pipelines supplied by the vendor and custom analysis of the raw data in R/Bioconductor running R version 3.3.0. Clonality, ranging from 0 to 1, was calculated as the inverse of the normalised Shannon entropy of all productive clones. High-frequency clones were defined as the share of the repertoire taken up by the top 100 clones, keeping only clones that passed a 95% confidence test. Repertoire diversity was measured with the Simpson index, and overlap between samples was measured with the Morisita-Horn index. Entries here come from immuneACCESS through TCRdb and include only in-frame sequences with V and J called. Some clones fail to appear in such tables; in the studies checked, an unresolved V gene covers under half of the shortfall, and the cause of the remainder is unknown. V and J calls and clone size are as listed in that table; D and trimming were resolved from the DNA. For this sample there are some 6,600 clones; 65% to 85% appear just once. Under 6% of the sample rests with the top ten.

V is reduced by 4 bases and J by 2 bases, leaving a spacing of 10 bases between them. As encoded in the germline V gene, CDR1 is MNHNS while CDR2 is SASEGT. The CDR3 spans 14 residues, from the cysteine through the phenylalanine. Solely the CDR3 DNA is kept, with 42 bases framed from the first base. This receptor was taken from an adult with Crohn's disease. Here the chain combines TRBV6-1 and TRBJ2-3, with no D gene named confidently. The sequencing sample was made of ileal tissue. The bases read TGTGCCAGCAGTGTTGCGCCTTCCACAGATACGCAGTATTTT. It translates as CASSVAPSTDTQYF.